These 31 T cell receptor beta chains came from one sample sequenced in a study of control samples from healthy donors and cancer patients. Some clones are missing from TCRdb's copy, which holds only in-frame ones; the method was immunoSEQ multiplex PCR. The data contain about 83,000 clones, 91% of them singletons. Sequenced: blood. All receptors derive from a man aged 50-60 years in good health.

V gene TRBV18 combines with J gene TRBJ2-2; D ambiguous. In germline, CDR1 is KGHSH, CDR2 LQKENI. This CDR3 is 15 amino acids long. V lost 1 base, J lost 2 bases, and 8 bases lay in between. CDR3 bases: TGTGCCAGCTCACCACAGACAAGAAACACCGGGGAGCTGTTTTTT. Protein: CASSPQTRNTGELFF. The full variable domain, its missing parts supplied by reference TRBV18 and TRBJ2-2, is NAGVMQNPRHLVRRRGQEARLRCSPMKGHSHVYWYRQLPEEGLKFMVYLQKENIIDESGMPKERFSAEFPKEGPSILRIQQVVRGDSAAYFCASSPQTRNTGELFFGEGSRLTVL.

The V gene is TRBV5-1, the J gene TRBJ2-5, with TRBD2 identical over 13 bases. The length of the CDR3 is 14 residues. Trimming cost V 4 bases and J 5 bases; bases outside gene matches: 2. CDR1 and CDR2 from the germline V gene are SGHRS and YFSETQ. CDR3 nucleotide sequence: TGCGCCAGCAGCCCGGGACTAGCGGGGGAGACCCAGTACTTC. This sequence encodes CASSPGLAGETQYF.

This rearrangement joins TRBV24-1 to TRBJ1-2; D might be TRBD1 (6 bases). The CDR3 extends over 14 amino acids. The V gene's germline CDR1 is KGHDR and CDR2 SFDVKD. V was cut by 4 bases and J by 5 bases, with 13 bases left in between. CDR3 in amino acids: CATSDQGQYYGYTF. In nucleotides, the CDR3 is TGTGCCACCAGTGACCAAGGACAGTATTATGGCTACACCTTC.

J is TRBJ1-2 and V is TRBV9, with D hard to call. V lost 3 bases to trimming and J lost 5 bases, with 11 bases between them. The CDR3 spans 13 residues. Germline V gene lookup returns CDR1 SGDLS and CDR2 YYNGEE. CDR3 DNA sequence: TGTGCCAGCAGCGCCTTTGGGGTTTATGGCTACACCTTC. It encodes CASSAFGVYGYTF.

The V gene is TRBV5-1, the J gene TRBJ1-1, with 8 bases that match TRBD1. The V and J ends lost 6 bases and 1 base, in that order; junction bases with no gene match: 8. CDR1 is SGHRS and CDR2 is YFSETQ in the germline V gene. The CDR3 runs 15 residues. The CDR3 region has the DNA TGCGCCAGCAAGGGGTCTACAGGGGGGAACACTGAAGCTTTCTTT. Its translation: CASKGSTGGNTEAFF.

The chain couples TRBV19 to TRBJ2-5; 7 nucleotides agree with TRBD2. J was trimmed by 7 bases and V by 7 bases; bases with no gene match: 6. The CDR3 extends over 12 amino acids. Germline-derived CDR1 and CDR2 are LNHDA and SQIVND (reference sequence). The CDR3 protein is CASTSWEGTQYF. In DNA, the CDR3 is TGTGCCAGTACCTCGTGGGAGGGGACCCAGTACTTC.

The J gene is TRBJ2-1, the V gene TRBV6-6, with 10 bases fitting TRBD2. The J segment lost 5 bases and the V segment lost 5 bases, leaving 6 bases of the junction unmatched. Germline CDR1 MNHNY, CDR2 SVGAGI (reference sequence). This CDR3 has 15 amino acids. CDR3 region: CASSVRLAGNNEQFF. In nucleotides, the CDR3 is TGTGCCAGCAGTGTTCGACTAGCGGGCAACAATGAGCAGTTCTTC.

The chain has TRBV19 and TRBJ1-2; TRBD1 matches at 8 bases. The germline CDR1 and CDR2 sequences are LNHDA and SQIVND (reference sequence). After removal of 7 bases from V and 3 bases from J, the junction contained 16 bases not matched to a gene. The CDR3 has 17 residues. The CDR3 DNA is TGTGCCAGTACCTCCGGTAACAGGGGGGGAGACGACTATGGCTACACCTTC. The encoded protein is CASTSGNRGGDDYGYTF. Full variable domain (remainder filled in from reference TRBV19 and TRBJ1-2): DGGITQSPKYLFRKEGQNVTLSCEQNLNHDAMYWYRQDPGQGLRLIYYSQIVNDFQKGDIAEGYSVSREKKESFPLTVTSAQKNPTAFYLCASTSGNRGGDDYGYTFGSGTRLTVV.

The chain combines TRBV7-9 with TRBJ2-7, with 9 bases identical to TRBD1. Trimming took 5 bases from V and 5 from J; bases not matched to a gene: 7. Germline CDR1 SEHNR, CDR2 FQNEAQ (reference sequence). This CDR3 contains 14 residues. CDR3 coding DNA: TGTGCCAGCAGCCGTAACCGGGACAGGGACGAGCAGTACTTC. Its protein product is CASSRNRDRDEQYF.

The V call is TRBV5-1, the J call TRBJ2-3; D possibly corresponds to TRBD1 (5 bases). From germline, CDR1 is SGHRS and CDR2 YFSETQ. The CDR3 has 18 amino acids. The V end was cut by 4 bases, the J end by 1 base, with 22 bases between. CDR3 coding DNA: TGCGCCAGCAGCGTCCGCCCGCAGACTGGGGCGGGCACAGATACGCAGTATTTT. Encoded protein: CASSVRPQTGAGTDTQYF.

V usage is TRBV11-2 and J usage is TRBJ1-3, with TRBD1 matching 8 bases. The germline CDR1 and CDR2 sequences are SGHAT and FQNNGV. Germline trimming cut 6 bases from V and 2 bases from J; bases unmatched to any gene: 6. The length of the CDR3 is 15 residues. CDR3 bases: TGTGCCAGCAGTCCAGGGACAGGACCTGGAAACACCATATATTTT. This gives the protein CASSPGTGPGNTIYF.

The chain combines TRBV19 with TRBJ1-5, with a possible D match to TRBD1 (5 bases). The CDR3 runs 14 residues. CDR1 is LNHDA and CDR2 is SQIVND in the germline V gene (reference sequence). Trimming took 5 bases from V and 6 from J, leaving 14 bases between them. CDR3 coding DNA: TGTGCCAGTAGTTCAGAACAGGTTTTTCAGCCCCAGCATTTT. Translating it yields CASSSEQVFQPQHF.

V usage is TRBV6-5 and J usage is TRBJ1-6, with D possibly matching TRBD1 (5 bases). The CDR3 runs to 14 residues. Deletions cut 6 bases from V and 8 bases from J, with 14 bases between. In germline, CDR1 is MNHEY, CDR2 SVGAGI. CDR3 residues: CASSRDSQYSPLHF. The DNA of the CDR3 is TGTGCCAGCAGCCGCGACAGCCAGTATTCACCCCTCCACTTT.

J is TRBJ1-5 and V is TRBV5-8; D is unresolved. Trimming cost V 3 bases and J 4 bases, with 11 bases left between them. There are 14 residues in the CDR3. Germline values: CDR1 SGHTS, CDR2 YDEGEE. The DNA of the CDR3 is TGTGCCAGCAGCTCCGGCTGGGATAATCAGCCCCAGCATTTT. Encoded protein: CASSSGWDNQPQHF.

The gene calls are TRBV7-9 and TRBJ1-1; D gene uncertain. The germline CDR1 and CDR2 sequences are SEHNR and FQNEAQ (reference sequence). Trimming removed 8 bases from V and 6 bases from J, with 10 bases in between. The CDR3 runs 11 residues. Here the CDR3 reads CASRAVPEAFF. The CDR3 region has the DNA TGTGCCAGCCGAGCGGTCCCTGAAGCTTTCTTT.

The chain joins TRBV4-1 to TRBJ1-2, with D unclear. The CDR3 sequence is 16 residues long. CDR1 and CDR2 (germline): MGHRA, YSYEKL. V lost 1 base and J lost 0, with 12 bases in between. The CDR3 nucleotides are TGCGCCAGCAGCCAAGTCCGACCGGGCCCTAACTATGGCTACACCTTC. Amino acid sequence: CASSQVRPGPNYGYTF.

The chain has TRBV10-2 and TRBJ1-5, with D perhaps TRBD1 (5 bases). CDR3 size: 17 residues. The V gene lost 0 bases and the J gene lost 2 bases, with 14 bases spanning the gap. Looked up from germline, CDR1 is WSHSY and CDR2 is SAAADI. CDR3 region: CASSESWGDGGNQPQHF. CDR3 sequence (DNA): TGCGCCAGCAGTGAGTCTTGGGGGGATGGCGGCAATCAGCCCCAGCATTTT.

V and J are TRBV21-1 and TRBJ1-6; the tabulated D call, TRBD1, remains unverified against the DNA. TRBV21-1 is labeled a pseudogene. CDR3 length: 16 residues. For the CDR3, the DNA is TGTGCCAGCAGCCCCTCCCCCAGGGTGCGAAATTCACCCCTCCACTTT. This translates into CASSPSPRVRNSPLHF.

The chain joins TRBV19 to TRBJ1-4; TRBD1 matches 7 bases. V trimming: 6 bases; J trimming: 7 bases; junction bases outside the gene matches: 11. The CDR3 length is 15 residues. Looked up from germline, CDR1 is LNHDA and CDR2 is SQIVND (reference sequence). CDR3 sequence reads: CASRLIETGPEKLFF. The CDR3 nucleotides read TGTGCCAGTAGACTTATCGAGACAGGGCCTGAAAAACTGTTTTTT.

This clone showed up just once. CDR3 sequence: CASSFSRGGTEAFF. CDR3 bases: TGTGCCAGCAGCTTCTCCCGTGGGGGCACTGAAGCTTTCTTT. V usage is TRBV7-9 and J usage is TRBJ1-1; maybe TRBD1 (5 bases). This CDR3 has 14 residues. The germline V gene has CDR1 SEHNR and CDR2 FQNEAQ (reference sequence). V lost 3 bases, J lost 4 bases, and 12 bases lay in between.

The rearrangement uses TRBV5-1 and TRBJ1-1; D gene unclear. This CDR3 comprises 13 residues. Germline V gene lookup returns CDR1 SGHRS and CDR2 YFSETQ. Trimming took 0 bases from V and 11 from J, leaving 14 bases between them. The CDR3 DNA follows: TGCGCCAGCAGCTTGGACGTAGCGAGGGTCGCTTTCTTT. Amino acids: CASSLDVARVAFF.

The chain combines TRBV5-4 with TRBJ2-3, with D perhaps TRBD2 (6 bases). V was cut by 5 bases and J by 4 bases, with 26 bases left in between. The CDR3 runs to 18 residues. Germline loops: CDR1 SGHNT, CDR2 YYREEE (reference sequence). CDR3 nucleotides: TGTGCCAGCAGTCGTAGTTTAGGAGGGAAAAGAGTAGCAGATACGCAGTATTTT. Translating it yields CASSRSLGGKRVADTQYF. Complete variable domain (other parts from reference TRBV5-4 and TRBJ2-3): ETGVTQSPTHLIKTRGQQVTLRCSSQSGHNTVSWYQQALGQGPQFIFQYYREEENGRGNFPPRFSGLQFPNYSSELNVNALELDDSALYLCASSRSLGGKRVADTQYFGPGTRLTVL.

J is TRBJ1-1 and V is TRBV2; a weak D match, TRBD1 (6 bases). V was pared by 8 bases and J by 10 bases, with 17 bases between. Germline V gives CDR1 SNHLY, CDR2 FYNNEI. This CDR3 has 12 amino acids. The CDR3 DNA follows: TGTGCCAGCGAGGGTCAGGGGAGAGGAGCTTTCTTT. It codes for CASEGQGRGAFF.

The rearrangement uses TRBV30 and TRBJ2-3; D is perhaps TRBD1 or TRBD2 (6 bases each). This CDR3 is 14 amino acids long. CDR1 and CDR2 (germline): GTSNPN, SVGIG (reference sequence). The V end lost 5 bases, the J end lost 3 bases, and 15 bases lay between the germline ends. The CDR3 here is CAWADGGLTDTQYF. DNA for the CDR3: TGTGCCTGGGCTGATGGGGGGCTAACAGATACGCAGTATTTT.

The V and J genes are TRBV2 and TRBJ1-1; D possibly corresponds to TRBD1 (5 bases). Germline loops: CDR1 SNHLY, CDR2 FYNNEI. This CDR3 is built from 14 residues. Trimming stripped 2 bases from V and 0 bases from J, with 7 bases between. The CDR3 reads CASSERQLNTEAFF. CDR3 bases: TGTGCCAGCAGTGAACGACAGTTGAACACTGAAGCTTTCTTT. The whole variable domain, remainder taken from reference TRBV2 and TRBJ1-1, is EPEVTQTPSHQVTQMGQEVILRCVPISNHLYFYWYRQILGQKVEFLVSFYNNEISEKSEIFDDQFSVERPDGSNFTLKIRSTKLEDSAMYFCASSERQLNTEAFFGQGTRLTVV.

This chain links TRBV5-1 with TRBJ1-1, with D uncertain. V was trimmed by 2 bases and J by 3 bases, leaving 8 bases between them. CDR1 is SGHRS, CDR2 YFSETQ, per germline. The CDR3 runs to 13 residues. CDR3 coding DNA: TGCGCCAGCAGCTTCCAGGCCGACACTGAAGCTTTCTTT. Its protein is CASSFQADTEAFF.

The V gene is TRBV7-2, the J gene TRBJ1-5; TRBD1 might be the D (5 bases). The ends were cut back, 2 bases at V and 2 bases at J, with 16 bases in the middle. CDR1 SGHTA and CDR2 FQGNSA come from the germline V gene. This CDR3 is 17 amino acids long. The CDR3: CASSLMGPSLGNQPQHF. CDR3 DNA: TGTGCCAGCAGCTTAATGGGACCCTCTTTAGGCAATCAGCCCCAGCATTTT. The complete variable domain, with remaining parts taken from reference TRBV7-2 and TRBJ1-5, reads GAGVSQSPSNKVTEKGKDVELRCDPISGHTALYWYRQSLGQGLEFLIYFQGNSAPDKSGLPSDRFSAERTGGSVSTLTIQRTQQEDSAVYLCASSLMGPSLGNQPQHFGDGTRLSIL.

The rearrangement links TRBV6-1 to TRBJ2-7, with D unresolved. Trimming removed 2 bases from V and 7 bases from J, with 9 bases in between. Germline loops: CDR1 MNHNS, CDR2 SASEGT. This CDR3 contains 12 residues. The CDR3 DNA is TGTGCCAGCAGTGAAATATCCTTTGAGCAGTACTTC. This translates into CASSEISFEQYF.

This clone was found once. The chain uses TRBV30 and TRBJ2-5, with D maybe TRBD2 (6 bases). Trimming took off 4 bases at V and 5 bases at J, with 11 bases between the two ends. The germline V gene has CDR1 GTSNPN and CDR2 SVGIG (reference sequence). The CDR3 is 12 residues long. The CDR3 DNA follows: TGTGCCTGGACCCCGGGGGAGGAGACCCAGTACTTC. This codes for CAWTPGEETQYF.

This chain uses TRBV5-1 with TRBJ1-5; 7 positions match TRBD1. CDR1 SGHRS and CDR2 YFSETQ come from the germline V gene. V was pared by 0 bases and J by 7 bases, with 7 bases of the junction left unmatched. The CDR3 is 15 residues long. This CDR3 is CASSLDRGQGQPQHF. CDR3 coding DNA: TGCGCCAGCAGCTTGGATAGGGGGCAGGGACAGCCCCAGCATTTT.

This sequence joins TRBV12-3 or TRBV12-4 and TRBJ1-3; D not resolved. This CDR3 spans 13 amino acids. Trimming took 0 bases from V and 4 from J, leaving 4 bases between them. The CDR3 loop reads CASSLARGNTIYF. CDR3 coding DNA: TGTGCCAGCAGTTTAGCCAGGGGAAACACCATATATTTT.